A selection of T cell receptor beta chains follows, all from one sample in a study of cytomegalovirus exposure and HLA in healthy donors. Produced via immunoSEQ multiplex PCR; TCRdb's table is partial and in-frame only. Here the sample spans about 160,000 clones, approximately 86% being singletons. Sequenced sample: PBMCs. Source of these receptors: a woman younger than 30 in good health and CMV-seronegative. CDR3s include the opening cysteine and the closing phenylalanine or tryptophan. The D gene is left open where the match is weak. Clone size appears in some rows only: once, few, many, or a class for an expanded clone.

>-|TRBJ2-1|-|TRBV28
CASSFRGVLRNEQFF
TGTGCCAGCAGTTTTCGCGGAGTCCTACGCAATGAGCAGTTCTTC
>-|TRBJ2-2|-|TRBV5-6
CASSARATAFTGELFF
TGTGCCAGCAGCGCCCGAGCGACAGCTTTCACCGGGGAGCTGTTTTTT
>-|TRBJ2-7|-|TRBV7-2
CASSLVGGGSYEQYF
TGTGCCAGCAGCTTAGTGGGGGGGGGCTCATACGAGCAGTACTTC
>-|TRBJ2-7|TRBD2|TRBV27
CASSPPTSGRPYEQYF
TGTGCCAGCAGTCCCCCTACTAGCGGGAGGCCGTACGAGCAGTACTTC
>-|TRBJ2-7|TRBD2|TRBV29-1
CSVVTSADIPGEQYF
TGCAGCGTTGTGACTAGCGCGGACATCCCCGGCGAGCAGTACTTC
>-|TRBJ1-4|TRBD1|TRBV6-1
CASSKQGIGKLFF
TGTGCCAGCAGTAAACAGGGGATCGGAAAACTGTTTTTT
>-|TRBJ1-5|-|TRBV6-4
CANRQVVENGDQPQHF
TGTGCCAACCGACAGGTCGTCGAAAACGGAGATCAGCCCCAGCATTTT
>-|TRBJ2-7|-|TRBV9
CASSAGDTQSTYEQYF
TGTGCCAGCAGCGCCGGGGATACACAGAGTACCTACGAGCAGTACTTC
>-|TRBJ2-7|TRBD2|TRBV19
CASSIGSGGNYEQYF
TGTGCCAGTAGTATCGGTAGCGGGGGGAACTACGAGCAGTACTTC
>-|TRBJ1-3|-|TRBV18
CASSPGPPAVSGNTIYF
TGTGCCAGCTCACCAGGGCCGCCAGCCGTCTCTGGAAACACCATATATTTT
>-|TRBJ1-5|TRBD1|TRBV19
CASTQGQLSLNQPQHF
TGTGCCAGTACCCAGGGACAGCTATCACTCAATCAGCCCCAGCATTTT
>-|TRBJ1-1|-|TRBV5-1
CASSPRGRMNTEAFF
TGCGCCAGCAGCCCGAGAGGGCGCATGAACACTGAAGCTTTCTTT
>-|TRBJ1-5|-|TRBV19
CAIGGSWRQPQHF
TGTGCCATAGGGGGTTCCTGGAGGCAGCCCCAGCATTTT
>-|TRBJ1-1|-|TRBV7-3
CASSLSSLNTEAFF
TGTGCCAGCAGCTTATCATCCCTGAACACTGAAGCTTTCTTT
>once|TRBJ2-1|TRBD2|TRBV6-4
CASSPRASGDNEQFF
TGTGCCAGCAGTCCCCGGGCTAGCGGGGACAATGAGCAGTTCTTC
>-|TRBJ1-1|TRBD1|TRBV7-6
CASSYDRDTEAFF
TGTGCCAGCAGCTATGACAGGGACACTGAAGCTTTCTTT
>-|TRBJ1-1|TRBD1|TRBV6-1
CASSWTGGTEAFF
TGTGCCAGCAGTTGGACAGGAGGGACTGAAGCTTTCTTT
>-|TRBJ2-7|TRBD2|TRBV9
CASSGGTSGATYYEQYF
TGTGCCAGCTCAGGGGGGACTAGCGGGGCGACTTACTACGAGCAGTACTTC
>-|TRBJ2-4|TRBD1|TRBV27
CASSRTQGAKNIQYF
TGTGCCAGCAGCCGCACGCAGGGGGCTAAAAACATTCAGTACTTC
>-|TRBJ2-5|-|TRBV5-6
CASSPRQLQETQYF
TGTGCCAGCAGCCCTAGACAGCTTCAAGAGACCCAGTACTTC